This T cell receptor beta chain emerged from a study of blood T cell repertoires in COVID-19. The table came from immunoSEQ multiplex PCR; TCRdb's copy has only in-frame clones and leaves some out. The data hold 85,000 to 120,000 clones, with 78% observed a single time. This clone was detected once. Germline V gives CDR1 KGHDR, CDR2 SFDVKD. The CDR3 spans 15 residues. V dropped 3 bases and J dropped 0 bases, with 10 bases sitting between them. Material for sequencing was peripheral blood. The receptor's source is a man aged 55 to 70 with active or convalescent COVID-19. V usage is TRBV24-1 and J usage is TRBJ2-5; TRBD2 might be the D (5 bases). CDR3 DNA sequence: TGTGCCACCAGTGATCCGTCTAGCAACCAAGAGACCCAGTACTTC. Translated: CATSDPSSNQETQYF.